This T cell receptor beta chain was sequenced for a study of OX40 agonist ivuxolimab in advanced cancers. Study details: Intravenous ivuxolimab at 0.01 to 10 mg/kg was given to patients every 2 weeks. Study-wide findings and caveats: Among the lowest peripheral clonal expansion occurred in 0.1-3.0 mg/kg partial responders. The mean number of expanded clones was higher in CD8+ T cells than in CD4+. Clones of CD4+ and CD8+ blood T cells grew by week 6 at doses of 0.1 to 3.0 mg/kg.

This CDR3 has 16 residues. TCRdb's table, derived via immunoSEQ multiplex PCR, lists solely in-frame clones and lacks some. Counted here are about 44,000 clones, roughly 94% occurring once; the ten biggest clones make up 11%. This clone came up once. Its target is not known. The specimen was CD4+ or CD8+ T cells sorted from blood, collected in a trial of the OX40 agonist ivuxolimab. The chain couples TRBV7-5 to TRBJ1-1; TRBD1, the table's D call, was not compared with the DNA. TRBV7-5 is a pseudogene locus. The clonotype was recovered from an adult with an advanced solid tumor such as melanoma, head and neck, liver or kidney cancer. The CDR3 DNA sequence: TGTGCCAGAAGCGCGAGGACAGGGGGCTTTCGGACTGAAGCTTTCTTT. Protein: CARSARTGGFRTEAFF.